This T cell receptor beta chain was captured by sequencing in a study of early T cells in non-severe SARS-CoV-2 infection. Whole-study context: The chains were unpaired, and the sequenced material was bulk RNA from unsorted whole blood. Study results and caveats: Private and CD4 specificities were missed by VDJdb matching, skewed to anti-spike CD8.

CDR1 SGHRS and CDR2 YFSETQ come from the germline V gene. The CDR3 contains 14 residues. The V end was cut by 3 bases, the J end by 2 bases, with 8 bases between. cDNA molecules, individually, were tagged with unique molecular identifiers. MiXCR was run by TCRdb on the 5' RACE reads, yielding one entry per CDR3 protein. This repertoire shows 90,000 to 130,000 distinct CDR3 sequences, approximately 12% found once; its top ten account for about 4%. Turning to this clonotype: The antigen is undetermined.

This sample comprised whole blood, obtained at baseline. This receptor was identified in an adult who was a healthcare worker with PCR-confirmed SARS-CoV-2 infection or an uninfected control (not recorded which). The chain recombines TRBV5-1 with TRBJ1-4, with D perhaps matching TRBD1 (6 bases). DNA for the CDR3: TGCGCCAGCAGCTCAGGGGCCACTAATGAAAAACTGTTTTTT. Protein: CASSSGATNEKLFF.